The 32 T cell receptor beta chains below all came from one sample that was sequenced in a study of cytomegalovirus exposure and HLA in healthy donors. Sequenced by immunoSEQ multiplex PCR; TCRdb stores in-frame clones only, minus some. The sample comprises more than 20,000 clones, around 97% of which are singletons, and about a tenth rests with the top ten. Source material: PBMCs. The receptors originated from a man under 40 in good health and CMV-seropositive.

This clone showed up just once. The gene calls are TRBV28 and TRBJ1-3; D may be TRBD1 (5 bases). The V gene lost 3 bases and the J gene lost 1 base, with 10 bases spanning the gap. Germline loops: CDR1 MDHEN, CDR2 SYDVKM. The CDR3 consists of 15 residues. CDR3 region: CASSFLRGSGNTIYF. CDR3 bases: TGTGCCAGCAGTTTCCTAAGGGGTTCTGGAAACACCATATATTTT.

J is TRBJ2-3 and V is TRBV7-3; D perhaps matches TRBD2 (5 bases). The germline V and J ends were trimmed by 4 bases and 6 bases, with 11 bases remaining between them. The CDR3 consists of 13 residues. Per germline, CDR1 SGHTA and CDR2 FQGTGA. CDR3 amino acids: CASSSSGWDTQYF. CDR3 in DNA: TGTGCCAGCAGCTCATCGGGGTGGGATACGCAGTATTTT.

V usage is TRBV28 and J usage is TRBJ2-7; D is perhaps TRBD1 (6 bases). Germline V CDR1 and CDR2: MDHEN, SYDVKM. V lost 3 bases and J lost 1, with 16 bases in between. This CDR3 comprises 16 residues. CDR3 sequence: CASSFPALRGSYEQYF. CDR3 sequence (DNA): TGTGCCAGCAGTTTCCCCGCTCTAAGGGGGTCCTACGAGCAGTACTTC. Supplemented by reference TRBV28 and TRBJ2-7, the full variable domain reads DVKVTQSSRYLVKRTGEKVFLECVQDMDHENMFWYRQDPGLGLRLIYFSYDVKMKEKGDIPEGYSVSREKKERFSLILESASTNQTSMYLCASSFPALRGSYEQYFGPGTRLTVT.

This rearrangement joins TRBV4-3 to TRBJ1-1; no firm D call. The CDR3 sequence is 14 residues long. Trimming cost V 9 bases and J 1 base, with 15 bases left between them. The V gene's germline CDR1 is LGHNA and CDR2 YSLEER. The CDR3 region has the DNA TGCGCCAGTACCTACAGCGGGAGGAACACTGAAGCTTTCTTT. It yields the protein CASTYSGRNTEAFF.

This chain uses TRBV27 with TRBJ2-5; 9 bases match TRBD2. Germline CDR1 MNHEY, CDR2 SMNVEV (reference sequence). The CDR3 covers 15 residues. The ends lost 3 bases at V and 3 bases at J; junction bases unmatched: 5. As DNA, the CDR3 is TGTGCCAGCAGTTTCGCGGGGGGGACAGAAGAGACCCAGTACTTC. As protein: CASSFAGGTEETQYF.

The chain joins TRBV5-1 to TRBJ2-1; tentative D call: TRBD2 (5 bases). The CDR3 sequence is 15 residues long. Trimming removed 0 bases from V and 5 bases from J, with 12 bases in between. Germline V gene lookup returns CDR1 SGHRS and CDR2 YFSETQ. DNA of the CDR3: TGCGCCAGCAGCTTGGTTCTGGGAGCGGACAATGAGCAGTTCTTC. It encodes CASSLVLGADNEQFF. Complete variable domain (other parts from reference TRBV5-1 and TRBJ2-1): KAGVTQTPRYLIKTRGQQVTLSCSPISGHRSVSWYQQTPGQGLQFLFEYFSETQRNKGNFPGRFSGRQFSNSRSEMNVSTLELGDSALYLCASSLVLGADNEQFFGPGTRLTVL.

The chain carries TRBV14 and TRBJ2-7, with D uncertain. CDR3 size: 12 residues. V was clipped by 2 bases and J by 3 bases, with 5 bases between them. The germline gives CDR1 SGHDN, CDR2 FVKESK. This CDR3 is CASSQSGYEQYF. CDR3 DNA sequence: TGTGCCAGCAGCCAATCCGGCTACGAGCAGTACTTC.

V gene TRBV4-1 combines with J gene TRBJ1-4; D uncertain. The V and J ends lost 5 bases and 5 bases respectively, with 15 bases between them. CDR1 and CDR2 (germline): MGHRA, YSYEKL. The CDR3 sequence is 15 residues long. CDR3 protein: CASSMVQLPNEKLFF. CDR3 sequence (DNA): TGCGCCAGCAGCATGGTACAGCTCCCAAATGAAAAACTGTTTTTT.

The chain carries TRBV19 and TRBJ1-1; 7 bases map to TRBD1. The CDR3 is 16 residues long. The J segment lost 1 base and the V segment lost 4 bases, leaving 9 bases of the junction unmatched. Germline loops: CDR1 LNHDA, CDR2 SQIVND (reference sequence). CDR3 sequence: CASSTKRQGKNTEAFF. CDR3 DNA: TGTGCCAGTAGTACAAAAAGACAGGGAAAGAACACTGAAGCTTTCTTT.

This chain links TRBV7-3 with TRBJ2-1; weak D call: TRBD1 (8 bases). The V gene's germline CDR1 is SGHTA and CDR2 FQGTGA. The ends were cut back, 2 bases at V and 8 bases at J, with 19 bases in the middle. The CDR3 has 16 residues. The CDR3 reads CASSLWAWTGRDEQFF. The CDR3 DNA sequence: TGTGCCAGCAGCTTATGGGCTTGGACAGGGAGGGATGAGCAGTTCTTC. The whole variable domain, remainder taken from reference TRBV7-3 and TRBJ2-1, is GAGVSQTPSNKVTEKGKYVELRCDPISGHTALYWYRQSLGQGPEFLIYFQGTGAADDSGLPNDRFFAVRPEGSVSTLKIQRTERGDSAVYLCASSLWAWTGRDEQFFGPGTRLTVL.

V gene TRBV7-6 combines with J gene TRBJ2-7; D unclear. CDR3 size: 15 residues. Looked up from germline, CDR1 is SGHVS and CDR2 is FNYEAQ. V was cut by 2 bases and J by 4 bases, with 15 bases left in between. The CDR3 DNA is TGTGCCAGCAGCTTAAGTGGCCTTTCGGGTTACGAGCAGTACTTC. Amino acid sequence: CASSLSGLSGYEQYF.

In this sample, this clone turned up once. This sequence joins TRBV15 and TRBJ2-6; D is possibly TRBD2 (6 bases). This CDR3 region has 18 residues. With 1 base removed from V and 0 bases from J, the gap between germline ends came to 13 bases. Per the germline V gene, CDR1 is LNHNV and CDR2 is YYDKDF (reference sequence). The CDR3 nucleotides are TGTGCCACCAGCAGAGGACTAGTCGACTTCTCTGGGGCCAACGTCCTGACTTTC. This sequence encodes CATSRGLVDFSGANVLTF.

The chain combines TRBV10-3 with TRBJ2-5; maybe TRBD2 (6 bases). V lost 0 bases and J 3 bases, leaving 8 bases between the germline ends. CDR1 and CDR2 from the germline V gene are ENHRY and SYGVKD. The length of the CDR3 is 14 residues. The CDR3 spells CAISESGTEETQYF. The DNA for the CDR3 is TGTGCCATCAGTGAGTCAGGGACTGAAGAGACCCAGTACTTC.

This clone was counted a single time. The DNA of the CDR3 is TGTGCCAGCAGTGCCTTCGCGGCCGGCTACGAGCAGTACTTC. It yields the protein CASSAFAAGYEQYF. The chain uses TRBV27 and TRBJ2-7; D is unclear. The CDR3 covers 14 residues. Trimming pared 5 bases from V and 3 bases from J, leaving 14 bases between. In germline, CDR1 is MNHEY, CDR2 SMNVEV (reference sequence).

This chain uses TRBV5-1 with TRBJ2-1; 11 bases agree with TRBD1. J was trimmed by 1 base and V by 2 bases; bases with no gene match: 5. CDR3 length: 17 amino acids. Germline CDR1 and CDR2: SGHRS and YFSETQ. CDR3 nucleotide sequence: TGCGCCAGCAGCTTAGCCGGGACAGGGGGATCCTACAATGAGCAGTTCTTC. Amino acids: CASSLAGTGGSYNEQFF.

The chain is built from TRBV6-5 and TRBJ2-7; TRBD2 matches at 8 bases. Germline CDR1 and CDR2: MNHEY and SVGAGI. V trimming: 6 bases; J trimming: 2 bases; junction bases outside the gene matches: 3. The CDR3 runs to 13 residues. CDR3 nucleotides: TGTGCCAGCAGCCGGACTAGCCCCTACGAGCAGTACTTC. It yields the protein CASSRTSPYEQYF.

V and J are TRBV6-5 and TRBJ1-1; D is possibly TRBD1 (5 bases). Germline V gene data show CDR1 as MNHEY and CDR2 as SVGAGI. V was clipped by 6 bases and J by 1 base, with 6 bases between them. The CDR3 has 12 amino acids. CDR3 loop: CASRQGNTEAFF. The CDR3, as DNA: TGTGCCAGCAGGCAGGGGAACACTGAAGCTTTCTTT.

CDR3 in DNA: TGTGCCAGCAGCTCTCGGGGGGCGGGAGGAACAAGCTACAATACGCAGTATTTT. Protein: CASSSRGAGGTSYNTQYF. The chain joins TRBV13 to TRBJ2-3; TRBD2 matches 8 bases. The trim removed 4 bases at V and 7 bases at J, leaving 19 bases unmatched. The CDR3 spans 18 residues. Germline V gene lookup returns CDR1 PRHDT and CDR2 FYEKMQ (reference sequence).

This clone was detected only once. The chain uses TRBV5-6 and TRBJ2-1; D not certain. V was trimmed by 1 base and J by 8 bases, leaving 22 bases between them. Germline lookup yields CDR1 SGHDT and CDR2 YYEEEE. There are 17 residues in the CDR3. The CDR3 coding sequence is TGTGCCAGCAGCTTGAGCTTCCGGGTTATGGGTTGGGATGAGCAGTTCTTC. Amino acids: CASSLSFRVMGWDEQFF. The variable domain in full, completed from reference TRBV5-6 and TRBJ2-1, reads DAGVTQSPTHLIKTRGQQVTLRCSPKSGHDTVSWYQQALGQGPQFIFQYYEEEERQRGNFPDRFSGHQFPNYSSELNVNALLLGDSALYLCASSLSFRVMGWDEQFFGPGTRLTVL.

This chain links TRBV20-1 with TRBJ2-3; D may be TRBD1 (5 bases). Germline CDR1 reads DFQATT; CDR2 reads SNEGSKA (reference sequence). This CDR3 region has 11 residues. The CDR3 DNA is TGCAATGGCCAAAGGGGTGATACGCAGTATTTT. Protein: CNGQRGDTQYF.

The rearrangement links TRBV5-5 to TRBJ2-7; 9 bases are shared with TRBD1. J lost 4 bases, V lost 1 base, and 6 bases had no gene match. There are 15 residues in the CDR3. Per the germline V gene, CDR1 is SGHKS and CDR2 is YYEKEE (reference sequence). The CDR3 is CASSLLLQGAYEQYF. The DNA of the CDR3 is TGTGCCAGCAGCTTGCTTCTACAGGGGGCTTACGAGCAGTACTTC.

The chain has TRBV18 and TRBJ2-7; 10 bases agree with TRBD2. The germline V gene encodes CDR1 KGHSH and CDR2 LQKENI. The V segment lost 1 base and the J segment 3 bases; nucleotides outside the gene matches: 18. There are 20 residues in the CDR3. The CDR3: CASSPLQGTSGVSPGYEQYF. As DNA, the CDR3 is TGTGCCAGCTCACCACTTCAGGGCACTAGCGGGGTAAGCCCGGGCTACGAGCAGTACTTC.

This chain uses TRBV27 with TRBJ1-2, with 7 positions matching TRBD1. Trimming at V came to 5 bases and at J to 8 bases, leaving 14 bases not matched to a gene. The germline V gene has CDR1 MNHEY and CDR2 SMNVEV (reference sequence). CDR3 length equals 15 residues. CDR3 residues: CASSPAGRGRNGYTF. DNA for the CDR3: TGTGCCAGCAGTCCCGCCGGTAGGGGGCGAAACGGCTACACCTTC.

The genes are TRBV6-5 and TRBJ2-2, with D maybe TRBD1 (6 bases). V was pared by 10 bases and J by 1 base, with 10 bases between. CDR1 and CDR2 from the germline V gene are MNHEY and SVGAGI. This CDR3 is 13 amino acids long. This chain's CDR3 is CATSTGNTGELFF. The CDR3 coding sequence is TGTGCCACCTCGACAGGGAACACCGGGGAGCTGTTTTTT.

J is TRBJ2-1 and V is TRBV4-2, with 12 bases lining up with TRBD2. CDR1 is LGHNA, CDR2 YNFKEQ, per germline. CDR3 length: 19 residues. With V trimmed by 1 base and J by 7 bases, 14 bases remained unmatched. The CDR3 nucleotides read TGTGCCAGCAGCCAAGCCCCCCTAGCGGGAGGGCCAAAGGGAAATGAGCAGTTCTTC. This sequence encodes CASSQAPLAGGPKGNEQFF.

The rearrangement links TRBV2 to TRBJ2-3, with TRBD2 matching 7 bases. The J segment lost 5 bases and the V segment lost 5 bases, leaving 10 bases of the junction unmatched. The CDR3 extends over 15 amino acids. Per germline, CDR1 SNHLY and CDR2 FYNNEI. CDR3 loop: CASSSPLGGRDTQYF. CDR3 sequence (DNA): TGTGCCAGCAGTTCCCCTTTGGGGGGGAGAGATACGCAGTATTTT.

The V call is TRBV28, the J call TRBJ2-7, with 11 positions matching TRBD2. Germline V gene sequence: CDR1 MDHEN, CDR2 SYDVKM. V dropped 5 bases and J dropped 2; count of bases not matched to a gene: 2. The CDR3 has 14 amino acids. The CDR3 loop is CASSQTSGAYEQYF. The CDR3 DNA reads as TGTGCCAGCAGTCAGACTAGCGGGGCCTACGAGCAGTACTTC.

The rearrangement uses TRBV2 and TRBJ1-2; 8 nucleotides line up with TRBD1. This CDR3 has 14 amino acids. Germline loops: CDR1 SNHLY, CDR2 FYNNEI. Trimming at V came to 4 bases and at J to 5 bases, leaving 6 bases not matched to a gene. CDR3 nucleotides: TGTGCCAGCAGTGTGTTACAGGGGGGATATGGCTACACCTTC. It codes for CASSVLQGGYGYTF.

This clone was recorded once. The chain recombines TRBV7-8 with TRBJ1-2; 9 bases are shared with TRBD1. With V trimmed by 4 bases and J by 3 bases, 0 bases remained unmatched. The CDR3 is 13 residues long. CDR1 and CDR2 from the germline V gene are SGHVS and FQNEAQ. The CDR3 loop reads CASSWDRDYGYTF. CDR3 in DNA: TGTGCCAGCAGCTGGGACAGGGACTATGGCTACACCTTC.

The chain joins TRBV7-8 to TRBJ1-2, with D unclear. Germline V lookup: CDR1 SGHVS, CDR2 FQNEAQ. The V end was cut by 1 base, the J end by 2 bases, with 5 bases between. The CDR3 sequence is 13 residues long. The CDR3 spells CASSLGPNYGYTF. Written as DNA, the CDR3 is TGTGCCAGCAGCTTAGGGCCGAACTATGGCTACACCTTC.

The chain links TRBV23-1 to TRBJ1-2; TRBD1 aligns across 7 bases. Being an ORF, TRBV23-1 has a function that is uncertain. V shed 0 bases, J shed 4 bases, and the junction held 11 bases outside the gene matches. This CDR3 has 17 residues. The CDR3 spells CASSQSPSDRVSYGYTF. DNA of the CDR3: TGCGCCAGCAGTCAATCGCCCTCTGACAGGGTTAGCTATGGCTACACCTTC.

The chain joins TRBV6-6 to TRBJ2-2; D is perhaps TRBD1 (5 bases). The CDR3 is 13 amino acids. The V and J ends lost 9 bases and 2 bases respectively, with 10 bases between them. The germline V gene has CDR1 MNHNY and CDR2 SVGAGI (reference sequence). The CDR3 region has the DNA TGTGCCAGTTCCAGGGTAAACACCGGGGAGCTGTTTTTT. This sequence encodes CASSRVNTGELFF.